Presented here are 27 T cell receptor beta chains from one specimen sequenced in a study of T cells in Graves' hyperthyroidism and ophthalmopathy. Amplified TCR beta CDR3 regions came from RNA transcripts. First-round RT-PCR with HTBI primers amplified the TCR CDR3 region. TCRdb passed the multiplex PCR reads through MiXCR, listing each CDR3 protein once. The table lists around 530,000 distinct CDR3 sequences, 17% of them singletons, with 17% in the top ten. The sample consisted of blood. These receptors were taken from a woman aged 18-29 years with Graves' ophthalmopathy.

This clonotype occurred many times. CDR3 residues: CASAPPGQASNYGYTF. The CDR3 nucleotides read TGTGCCAGCGCCCCCCCGGGACAGGCCTCTAACTATGGCTACACCTTC. The V and J genes are TRBV6-1 and TRBJ1-2, with TRBD1 matching over 8 bases. This CDR3 spans 16 amino acids. With V trimmed by 8 bases and J by 0 bases, 11 bases remained unmatched. Germline-derived CDR1 and CDR2 are MNHNS and SASEGT.

This clonotype was counted at least ten times. The rearrangement links TRBV10-3 to TRBJ2-1, with D perhaps assigned TRBD1 or TRBD2 (5 bases each). The V gene lost 7 bases and the J gene lost 10 bases, with 11 bases spanning the gap. CDR3 size: 11 residues. Germline CDR1 reads ENHRY; CDR2 reads SYGVKD. DNA of the CDR3: TGTGCCATCACTGGGGGAACGGAGCAGTTCTTC. It yields the protein CAITGGTEQFF.

This clonotype came up a few times. V usage is TRBV7-9 and J usage is TRBJ1-1, with D perhaps TRBD1 (6 bases). V lost 5 bases to trimming and J lost 1 base, with 11 bases between them. Germline loops: CDR1 SEHNR, CDR2 FQNEAQ (reference sequence). The CDR3 length is 14 residues. The CDR3: CASSQGQQNTEAFF. CDR3 DNA sequence: TGTGCCAGCAGCCAAGGACAGCAGAACACTGAAGCTTTCTTT.

The V call is TRBV12-3 or TRBV12-4, the J call TRBJ2-7, with TRBD1 matching 9 bases. The junction had 10 bases not matched to a gene; V was cut back by 6 bases and J by 4 bases. The length of the CDR3 is 15 residues. The CDR3 DNA follows: TGTGCCAGCAGGGAACCGGGACAGGGTTCTTACGAGCAGTACTTC. Protein product: CASREPGQGSYEQYF.

This clonotype was detected ten times or more. The chain recombines TRBV20-1 with TRBJ1-1; D is unresolved. This CDR3 spans 18 amino acids. Deletions cut 1 base from V and 0 bases from J, with 21 bases between. Germline V gives CDR1 DFQATT, CDR2 SNEGSKA (reference sequence). The CDR3 DNA reads TGCAGTGCTAGAGGGGGTCAAACATGGGTCGGGATGAACACTGAAGCTTTCTTT. Its protein is CSARGGQTWVGMNTEAFF.

The J gene is TRBJ2-2, the V gene TRBV7-8; TRBD2 matches at 7 bases. The CDR3 length is 17 residues. In germline, CDR1 is SGHVS, CDR2 FQNEAQ. Trimming removed 6 bases from V and 4 bases from J; junction bases left unmatched: 14. CDR3: CASRTGRGGRGTGELFF. In DNA, the CDR3 is TGTGCCAGCAGAACCGGTCGGGGCGGGAGAGGCACCGGGGAGCTGTTTTTT.

A few counts support this clonotype. The rearrangement links TRBV4-3 to TRBJ2-5; possibly TRBD2 for D (6 bases). The V end was cut by 0 bases, the J end by 1 base, with 9 bases between. The CDR3 runs to 15 residues. Germline V gene data show CDR1 as LGHNA and CDR2 as YSLEER. The CDR3 sequence: CASSQDGDSQETQYF. CDR3 in DNA: TGCGCCAGCAGCCAAGATGGGGACTCCCAAGAGACCCAGTACTTC.

This clonotype was observed at least ten times. The J gene is TRBJ1-1, the V gene TRBV20-1; weak D call: TRBD1 (5 bases). Between the trimmed V and J ends, which lost 6 bases and 3 bases, there was a span of 11 bases. The germline CDR1 and CDR2 sequences are DFQATT and SNEGSKA (reference sequence). The CDR3 contains 12 residues. For the CDR3, the DNA is TGCAGTGCCAGCGAGGGGTACACTGAAGCTTTCTTT. It is translated as CSASEGYTEAFF.

As regards this clonotype: This clone may be a read error of a much larger clone one base away. This chain joins TRBV20-1 and TRBJ1-2; D gene uncertain. CDR1 and CDR2 from the germline V gene are DFQATT and SNEGSKA (reference sequence). This CDR3 has 12 residues. The chain's CDR3 is CGAEYSSHGYTF. Here the CDR3 DNA reads TGCGGTGCTGAGTATTCTTCCCATGGCTACACCTTC.

The CDR3 DNA sequence: TGTGCCAGCACTCACGGACGGCAGGGCGATGGCTACACCTTC. Its protein is CASTHGRQGDGYTF. V usage is TRBV28 and J usage is TRBJ1-2; D perhaps matches TRBD1 (5 bases). Looked up from germline, CDR1 is MDHEN and CDR2 is SYDVKM. V was cut by 7 bases and J by 6 bases, with 18 bases left in between. The CDR3 extends over 14 amino acids.

CDR3 residues: CASSYALTSGPYNEQYF. In DNA form, the CDR3 reads TGTGCCAGCAGTTACGCACTAACTAGCGGTCCCTACAATGAGCAGTACTTC. The chain joins TRBV2 to TRBJ2-1; 8 nucleotides agree with TRBD2. The DNA end lines up better with TRBJ2-7; the J call may be wrong. In germline, CDR1 is SNHLY, CDR2 FYNNEI. This CDR3 has 17 residues.

In this sample, this clonotype turned up many times. The chain uses TRBV30 and TRBJ2-2; possibly TRBD1 or TRBD2 for D (5 bases each). The CDR3 is 14 residues long. Looked up from germline, CDR1 is GTSNPN and CDR2 is SVGIG (reference sequence). V was pared by 5 bases and J by 0 bases, with 10 bases between. DNA for the CDR3: TGTGCCTGGTCGGGGCAAACGAACACCGGGGAGCTGTTTTTT. This codes for CAWSGQTNTGELFF.

This clonotype was seen at least ten times. The chain recombines TRBV20-1 with TRBJ2-7; 9 bases are a match to TRBD2. Looked up from germline, CDR1 is DFQATT and CDR2 is SNEGSKA (reference sequence). This CDR3 has 14 amino acids. Trimming at V came to 1 base and at J to 2 bases, leaving 3 bases not matched to a gene. CDR3 in DNA: TGCAGTGCTAGAGGAGCGGGAGGAACCTACGAGCAGTACTTC. The encoded protein is CSARGAGGTYEQYF.

The sample holds many counts of this clonotype. The gene calls are TRBV20-1 and TRBJ1-1; perhaps TRBD1 as D (6 bases). Trimming took 8 bases from V and 2 from J, leaving 15 bases between them. Germline values: CDR1 DFQATT, CDR2 SNEGSKA (reference sequence). The CDR3 runs 13 residues. The CDR3 region is CSPGAGANTEAFF. The CDR3 DNA reads as TGCAGTCCGGGGGCAGGTGCCAACACTGAAGCTTTCTTT.

V is TRBV3-1 and J is TRBJ1-1; TRBD1 agrees at 10 bases. CDR1 LGHDT and CDR2 YNNKEL come from the germline V gene (reference sequence). V gave up 0 bases and J gave up 8 bases; unmatched junction bases: 27. This CDR3 is 22 amino acids long. The CDR3 DNA is TGTGCCAGCAGCCAAGAAAAAATACGTGACAGGGGGCACAGAGCGTGGTTCCCCGAAGCTTTCTTT. It codes for CASSQEKIRDRGHRAWFPEAFF.

J is TRBJ1-5 and V is TRBV7-3; 9 bases align to TRBD1. The CDR3 runs to 16 residues. Germline values: CDR1 SGHTA, CDR2 FQGTGA. Germline trimming cut 0 bases from V and 6 bases from J; bases unmatched to any gene: 6. DNA of the CDR3: TGTGCCAGCAGCTTAACCCCGGGACAGGGCAGTCAGCCCCAGCATTTT. Protein sequence: CASSLTPGQGSQPQHF.

This clonotype was detected a few times. The gene calls are TRBV28 and TRBJ1-2, with D unresolved. The CDR3 length is 15 residues. Trimming left V 1 base short and J 7 bases short, with 16 bases between. Germline CDR1 and CDR2: MDHEN and SYDVKM. The CDR3 sequence: CASSLSLQGISGYTF. CDR3 sequence (DNA): TGTGCCAGCAGTTTATCCTTACAAGGGATTTCTGGCTACACCTTC.

This clonotype was detected ten times or more. The CDR3 sequence: CASSQGGGPNTEAFF. The CDR3 DNA reads as TGCGCCAGCAGCCAGGGAGGGGGCCCGAACACTGAAGCTTTCTTT. This chain joins TRBV4-3 and TRBJ1-1; 7 nucleotides match TRBD1. After removal of 3 bases from V and 1 base from J, the junction contained 5 bases not matched to a gene. This CDR3 comprises 15 residues. The germline gives CDR1 LGHNA, CDR2 YSLEER.

This chain joins TRBV29-1 and TRBJ1-2; no reliable D call. The CDR3 runs to 12 residues. Germline CDR1 and CDR2: SQVTM and ANQGSEA. V was trimmed by 7 bases and J by 2 bases, leaving 11 bases between them. CDR3 in amino acids: CSAGGRNYGYTF. DNA for the CDR3: TGCAGCGCCGGCGGCAGGAACTATGGCTACACCTTC.

This clonotype occurred many times. The rearrangement joins TRBV30 to TRBJ1-1; possible D gene TRBD1, 5 bases. This CDR3 comprises 13 residues. The germline gives CDR1 GTSNPN, CDR2 SVGIG (reference sequence). The V end was cut by 2 bases, the J end by 5 bases, with 12 bases between. DNA for the CDR3: TGTGCCTGGAGTTCGCAGGGAAGGACTGAAGCTTTCTTT. Protein product: CAWSSQGRTEAFF.

There are a few counts of this clonotype. The chain joins TRBV11-2 to TRBJ2-5; D is possibly TRBD1 (5 bases). Germline loops: CDR1 SGHAT, CDR2 FQNNGV. The CDR3 has 15 amino acids. Between the trimmed V and J ends, which lost 1 base and 4 bases, there was a span of 13 bases. CDR3 sequence reads: CASSLAGFPVETQYF. CDR3 sequence (DNA): TGTGCCAGCAGCTTAGCAGGGTTTCCTGTAGAGACCCAGTACTTC.

The chain carries TRBV19 and TRBJ2-2; D might be TRBD1 (6 bases). With 7 bases removed from V and 5 bases from J, the gap between germline ends came to 14 bases. This CDR3 spans 14 amino acids. Germline assignment: CDR1 LNHDA and CDR2 SQIVND (reference sequence). CDR3 in DNA: TGTGCCAGTACTAGGCCAGGGGTTACCGGGGAGCTGTTTTTT. This sequence encodes CASTRPGVTGELFF.

This clonotype came up a few times. The chain employs TRBV5-1 and TRBJ2-5; tentatively, D is TRBD1 (5 bases). CDR3 size: 14 residues. V shed 3 bases and J shed 3 bases, with 12 bases lying between them. Per the germline V gene, CDR1 is SGHRS and CDR2 is YFSETQ. CDR3 residues: CASSSRQREETQYF. The DNA for the CDR3 is TGCGCCAGCAGCTCCCGACAGCGTGAAGAGACCCAGTACTTC.

This clonotype was counted at least ten times. This sequence joins TRBV2 and TRBJ1-5; TRBD1 agrees at 9 bases. With V trimmed by 3 bases and J by 6 bases, 9 bases remained unmatched. Germline values: CDR1 SNHLY, CDR2 FYNNEI. This CDR3 has 16 amino acids. The CDR3: CASSDMGQGIVQPQHF. DNA of the CDR3: TGTGCCAGCAGTGATATGGGACAGGGAATCGTTCAGCCCCAGCATTTT.

This clonotype has a handful of counts. V is TRBV4-1 and J is TRBJ1-2; a weak D match, TRBD1 (6 bases). This CDR3 region has 14 residues. The germline V and J ends were trimmed by 4 bases and 6 bases, with 15 bases remaining between them. Germline V lookup: CDR1 MGHRA, CDR2 YSYEKL. The CDR3: CASSPLGGADGYTF. CDR3 coding DNA: TGCGCCAGCAGCCCGTTAGGGGGGGCAGATGGCTACACCTTC.

This clonotype showed up many times. The chain combines TRBV28 with TRBJ2-7, with TRBD1 identical over 9 bases. V shed 3 bases, J shed 2 bases, and the junction held 2 bases outside the gene matches. The CDR3 totals 14 residues. Germline CDR1 reads MDHEN; CDR2 reads SYDVKM. The CDR3 reads CASSFRTGAYEQYF. CDR3 sequence (DNA): TGTGCCAGCAGTTTCCGGACAGGGGCCTACGAGCAGTACTTC.

The sample holds one count of this clonotype. Sequence at one end of the junction differs from germline and may be a read error. This chain connects TRBV7-2 to TRBJ2-7; TRBD1 matches 7 bases. This CDR3 comprises 14 residues. Germline CDR1 and CDR2: SGHTA and FQGNSA. The CDR3 nucleotides are TGTGCCAACAGCCGCGGACAGGAAAAGATCGAGCAGTACTTC. Encoded protein: CANSRGQEKIEQYF.